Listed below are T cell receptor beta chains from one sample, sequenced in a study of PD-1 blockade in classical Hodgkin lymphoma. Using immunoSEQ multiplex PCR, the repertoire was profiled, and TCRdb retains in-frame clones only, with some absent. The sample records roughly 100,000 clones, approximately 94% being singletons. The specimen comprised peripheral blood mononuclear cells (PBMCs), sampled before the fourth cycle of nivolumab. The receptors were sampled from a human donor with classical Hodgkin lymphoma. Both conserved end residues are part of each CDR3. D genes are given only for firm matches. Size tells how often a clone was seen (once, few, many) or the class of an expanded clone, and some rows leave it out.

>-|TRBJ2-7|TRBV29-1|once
CSVGNWGSSYEQYF
TGCAGCGTTGGAAATTGGGGAAGCTCCTACGAGCAGTACTTC
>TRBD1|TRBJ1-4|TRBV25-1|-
CASRGGGETNEKLFF
TGTGCCAGCAGGGGAGGGGGCGAGACTAATGAAAAACTGTTTTTT
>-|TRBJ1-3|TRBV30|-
CASSLNSGNTIYF
TGTGCAAGTTCACTGAACTCTGGAAACACCATATATTTT
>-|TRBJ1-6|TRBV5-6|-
CASSLPGLQNSPLHF
TGTGCCAGCAGCTTGCCTGGACTTCAAAATTCACCCCTCCACTTT
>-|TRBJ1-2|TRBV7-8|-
CASSSGGGAGYTF
TGTGCCAGCAGCTCCGGGGGAGGTGCTGGCTACACCTTC
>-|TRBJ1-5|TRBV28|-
CASFSLRGLNQPQHF
TGTGCCAGCTTCAGTTTGAGGGGATTGAATCAGCCCCAGCATTTT
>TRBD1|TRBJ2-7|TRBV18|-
CASSPADRGSYEQYF
TGTGCCAGCTCACCGGCAGACAGGGGATCCTACGAGCAGTACTTC
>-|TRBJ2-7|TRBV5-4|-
CALNYEQYF
TGTGCCCTCAACTACGAGCAGTACTTC
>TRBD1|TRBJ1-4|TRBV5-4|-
CASSLSTQGAREKLFF
TGTGCCAGCAGCCTGAGTACGCAGGGGGCGCGTGAAAAACTGTTTTTT
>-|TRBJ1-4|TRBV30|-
CAYTVGAILFF
TGTGCATACACGGTGGGCGCTATCCTGTTTTTT
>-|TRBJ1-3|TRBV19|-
CASSIPGQANSGNTIYF
TGTGCCAGTAGTATCCCCGGCCAGGCAAACTCTGGAAACACCATATATTTT
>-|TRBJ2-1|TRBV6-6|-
CASRPRLGLTYNEQFF
TGTGCCAGCAGACCACGATTGGGGCTGACATACAATGAGCAGTTCTTC
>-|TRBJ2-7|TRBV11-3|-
CASSPPGRPYEQYF
TGTGCCAGCAGCCCCCCGGGACGGCCCTACGAGCAGTACTTC
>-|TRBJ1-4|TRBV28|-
CASSLTVGGINEKLFF
TGTGCCAGCAGCCTAACAGTGGGGGGGATTAATGAAAAACTGTTTTTT
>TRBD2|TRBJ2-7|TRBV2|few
CASIPVPLLAGVIEQYF
TGTGCCAGCATCCCTGTTCCCCTACTAGCGGGAGTTATTGAGCAGTACTTC
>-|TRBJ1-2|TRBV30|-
CASESIFGDLHFDYGYTF
TGTGCCTCCGAATCCATATTTGGGGACCTACATTTCGATTATGGCTACACCTTC
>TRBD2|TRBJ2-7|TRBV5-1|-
CASSLELAGAVVYEQYF
TGCGCCAGCAGCTTGGAACTAGCGGGAGCCGTAGTGTACGAGCAGTACTTC
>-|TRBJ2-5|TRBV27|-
CASRIYETQYF
TGTGCCAGCAGAATTTATGAGACCCAGTACTTC
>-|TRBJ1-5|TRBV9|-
CASSAGVGQPQHF
TGTGCCAGCAGCGCCGGGGTAGGTCAGCCCCAGCATTTT
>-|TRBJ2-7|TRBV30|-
CAWGQSAEQYF
TGTGCCTGGGGACAATCAGCCGAGCAGTACTTC
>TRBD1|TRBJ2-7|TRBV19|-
CASSIDPTGSEQYF
TGTGCCAGTAGTATAGACCCGACAGGGAGCGAGCAGTACTTC
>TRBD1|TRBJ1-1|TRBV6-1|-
CASGSGGSLNTEAFF
TGTGCCAGCGGCTCAGGGGGCAGCTTGAACACTGAAGCTTTCTTT
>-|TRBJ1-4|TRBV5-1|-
CASSFWSATNEKLFF
TGCGCCAGCAGCTTCTGGTCCGCAACTAATGAAAAACTGTTTTTT
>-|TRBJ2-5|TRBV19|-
CASSMAGAQYF
TGTGCCAGTAGTATGGCAGGCGCCCAGTACTTC
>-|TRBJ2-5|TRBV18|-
CASSPRGETQYF
TGTGCCAGCTCACCACGGGGGGAGACCCAGTACTTC
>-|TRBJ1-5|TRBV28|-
CASSQGPLGGLGNQPQHF
TGTGCCAGCAGTCAGGGACCGCTCGGGGGGCTTGGCAATCAGCCCCAGCATTTT